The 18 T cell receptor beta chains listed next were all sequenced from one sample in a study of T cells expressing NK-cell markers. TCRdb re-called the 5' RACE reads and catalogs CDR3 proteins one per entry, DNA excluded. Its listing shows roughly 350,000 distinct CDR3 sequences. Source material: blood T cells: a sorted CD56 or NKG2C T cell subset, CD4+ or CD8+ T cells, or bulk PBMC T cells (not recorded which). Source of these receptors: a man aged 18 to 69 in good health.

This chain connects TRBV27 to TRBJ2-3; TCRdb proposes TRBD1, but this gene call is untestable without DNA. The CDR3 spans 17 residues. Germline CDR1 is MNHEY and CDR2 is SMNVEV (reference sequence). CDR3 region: CASFSLTQVARADTQYF.

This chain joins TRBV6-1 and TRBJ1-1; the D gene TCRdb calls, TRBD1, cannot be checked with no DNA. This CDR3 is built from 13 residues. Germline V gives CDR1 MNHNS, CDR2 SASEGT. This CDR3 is CASGGNLNTEAFF.

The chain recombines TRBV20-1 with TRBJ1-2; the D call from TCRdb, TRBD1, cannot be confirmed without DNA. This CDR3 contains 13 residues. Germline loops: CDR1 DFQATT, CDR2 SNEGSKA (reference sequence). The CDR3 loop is CSASDRHNNGYTF.

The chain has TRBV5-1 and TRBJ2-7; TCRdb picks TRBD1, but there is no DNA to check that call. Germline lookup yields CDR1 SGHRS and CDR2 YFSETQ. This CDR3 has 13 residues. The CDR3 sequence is CASSTPDAYEQYF.

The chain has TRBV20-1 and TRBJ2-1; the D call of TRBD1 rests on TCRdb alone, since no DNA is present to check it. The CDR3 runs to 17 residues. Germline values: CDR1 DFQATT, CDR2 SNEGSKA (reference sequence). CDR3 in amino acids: CSARDRTGNRGYNEQFF.

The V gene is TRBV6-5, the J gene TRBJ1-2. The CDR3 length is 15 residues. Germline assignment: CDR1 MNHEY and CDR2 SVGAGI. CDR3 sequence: CASSYSGRSNYGYTF.

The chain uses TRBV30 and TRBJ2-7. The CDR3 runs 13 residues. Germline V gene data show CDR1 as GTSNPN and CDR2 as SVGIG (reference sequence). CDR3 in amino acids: CAWSVRSGFEQYF.

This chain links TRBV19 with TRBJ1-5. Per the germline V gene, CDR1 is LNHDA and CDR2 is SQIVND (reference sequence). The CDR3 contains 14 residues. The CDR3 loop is CATGEGDSNQPQHF.

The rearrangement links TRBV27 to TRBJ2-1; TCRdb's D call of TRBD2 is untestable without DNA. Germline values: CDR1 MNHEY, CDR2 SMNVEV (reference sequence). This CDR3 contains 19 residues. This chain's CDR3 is CASSLSSLTSHSSYNEQFF.

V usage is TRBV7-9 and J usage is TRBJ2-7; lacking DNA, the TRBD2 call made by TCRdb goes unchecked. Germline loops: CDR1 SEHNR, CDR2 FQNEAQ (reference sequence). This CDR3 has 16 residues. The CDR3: CASSLSRGGAFGEQYF.

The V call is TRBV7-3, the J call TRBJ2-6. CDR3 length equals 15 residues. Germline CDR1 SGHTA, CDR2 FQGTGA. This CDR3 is CASSQSESGANVLTF. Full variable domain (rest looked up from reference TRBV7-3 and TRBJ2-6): GAGVSQTPSNKVTEKGKYVELRCDPISGHTALYWYRQSLGQGPEFLIYFQGTGAADDSGLPNDRFFAVRPEGSVSTLKIQRTERGDSAVYLCASSQSESGANVLTFGAGSRLTVL.

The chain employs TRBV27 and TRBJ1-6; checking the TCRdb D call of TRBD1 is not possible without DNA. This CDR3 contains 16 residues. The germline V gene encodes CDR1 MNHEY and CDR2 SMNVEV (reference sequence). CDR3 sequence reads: CASTPGPPTYNSPLHF.

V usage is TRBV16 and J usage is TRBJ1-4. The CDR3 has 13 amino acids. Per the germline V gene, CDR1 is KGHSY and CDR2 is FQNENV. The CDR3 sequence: CASSGWINEKLFF.

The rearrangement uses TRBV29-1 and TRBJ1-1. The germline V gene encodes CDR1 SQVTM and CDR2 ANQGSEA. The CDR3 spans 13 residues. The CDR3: CSVARGAQSEAFF.

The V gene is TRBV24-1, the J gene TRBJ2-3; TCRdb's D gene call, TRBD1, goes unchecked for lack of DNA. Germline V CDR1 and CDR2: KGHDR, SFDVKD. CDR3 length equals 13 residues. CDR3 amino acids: CATSTGATDTQYF.

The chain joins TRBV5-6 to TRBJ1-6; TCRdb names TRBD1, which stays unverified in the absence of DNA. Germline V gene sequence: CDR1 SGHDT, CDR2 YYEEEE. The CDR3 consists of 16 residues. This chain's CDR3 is CASSLFGGRVNSPLHF. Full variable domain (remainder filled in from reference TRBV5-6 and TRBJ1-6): DAGVTQSPTHLIKTRGQQVTLRCSPKSGHDTVSWYQQALGQGPQFIFQYYEEEERQRGNFPDRFSGHQFPNYSSELNVNALLLGDSALYLCASSLFGGRVNSPLHFGNGTRLTVT.

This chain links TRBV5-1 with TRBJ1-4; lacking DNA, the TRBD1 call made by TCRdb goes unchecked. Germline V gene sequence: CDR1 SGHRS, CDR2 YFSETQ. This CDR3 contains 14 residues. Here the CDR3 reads CASTTNRGSGKLFF.

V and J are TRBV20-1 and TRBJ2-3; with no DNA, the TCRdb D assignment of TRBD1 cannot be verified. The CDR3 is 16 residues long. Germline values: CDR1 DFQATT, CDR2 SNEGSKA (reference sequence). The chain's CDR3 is CSASNRAWASTDTQYF.